The next 25 T cell receptor beta chains were all read from a single sample in a study of T cell responses to AZD1222 COVID-19 vaccine. Method: immunoSEQ multiplex PCR; TCRdb's copy keeps in-frame clones and lacks some. The sample gives 90,000 to 150,000 clones, around 89% of which show up once; more than 3% is in the top ten. The sample in question was peripheral blood, obtained on day 0 of AZD1222 vaccination. These receptor sequences come from an adult in good health.

V and J are TRBV5-5 and TRBJ1-1, with D possibly being TRBD1 (5 bases). CDR3 size: 14 residues. CDR1 is SGHKS and CDR2 is YYEKEE in the germline V gene (reference sequence). The V and J ends lost 7 bases and 8 bases respectively, with 21 bases between them. CDR3 region: CASGAEWTAREAFF. The CDR3 region has the DNA TGTGCCAGCGGGGCAGAGTGGACGGCACGGGAAGCTTTCTTT.

The chain combines TRBV20-1 with TRBJ2-3; D might be TRBD1 or TRBD2, each matching 5 bases. V lost 8 bases and J lost 8, with 14 bases in between. Germline CDR1 and CDR2: DFQATT and SNEGSKA (reference sequence). There are 11 residues in the CDR3. The CDR3 DNA sequence: TGCAGTCAATGGGGGATGGGTACGCAGTATTTT. This codes for CSQWGMGTQYF.

The J gene is TRBJ1-5, the V gene TRBV24-1; 9 bases align to TRBD1. Germline CDR1 and CDR2: KGHDR and SFDVKD. This CDR3 has 15 residues. J gave up 5 bases and V 4 bases, and 5 bases lay outside the gene matches. The CDR3 coding sequence is TGTGCCACCAGTGAACCGGGACAGGGACATCAGCCCCAGCATTTT. It is translated as CATSEPGQGHQPQHF.

This chain joins TRBV27 and TRBJ1-1, with 9 bases identical to TRBD1. Trimming cost V 7 bases and J 0 bases; bases outside gene matches: 6. This CDR3 is built from 15 residues. Germline V lookup: CDR1 MNHEY, CDR2 SMNVEV (reference sequence). The CDR3 coding sequence is TGTGCCAGCAATCGGGGACAGGGTATGAACACTGAAGCTTTCTTT. It codes for CASNRGQGMNTEAFF.

This rearrangement joins TRBV4-3 to TRBJ1-1, with no clear D. The germline V gene encodes CDR1 LGHNA and CDR2 YSLEER. Trimming shortened V by 5 bases and J by 5 bases, and 18 bases separated the two germline ends. This CDR3 comprises 15 residues. For the CDR3, the DNA is TGCGCCAGCAGCGGTATAAGAATCTACGGGACTGAAGCTTTCTTT. Translating gives CASSGIRIYGTEAFF.

The CDR3 here is CASSVGLVDTQYF. As DNA, the CDR3 is TGCGCCAGCAGTGTGGGCCTGGTAGATACGCAGTATTTT. J is TRBJ2-3 and V is TRBV10-2, with unresolved D. Trimming cost V 4 bases and J 5 bases, with 10 bases left between them. Germline V gives CDR1 WSHSY, CDR2 SAAADI. There are 13 residues in the CDR3.

V is TRBV7-2 and J is TRBJ2-3; TRBD2 is a possible D gene (7 bases). The CDR3 loop spans 13 amino acids. The germline V gene encodes CDR1 SGHTA and CDR2 FQGNSA. CDR3 loop: CASGRGSTDTQYF. As DNA, the CDR3 is TGTGCTTCAGGGAGGGGGTCCACAGATACGCAGTATTTT. Looking up the rest from reference TRBV7-2 and TRBJ2-3 gives the full variable domain: GAGVSQSPSNKVTEKGKDVELRCDPISGHTALYWYRQSLGQGLEFLIYFQGNSAPDKSGLPSDRFSAERTGGSVSTLTIQRTQQEDSAVYLCASGRGSTDTQYFGPGTRLTVL.

The chain is built from TRBV12-3 or TRBV12-4 and TRBJ1-2; D uncertain. V dropped 5 bases and J dropped 7 bases, with 14 bases sitting between them. The CDR3 consists of 13 residues. The CDR3 region has the DNA TGTGCCAGCAGTATATCGGGGAACAGTGGCTACACCTTC. It yields the protein CASSISGNSGYTF.

V and J are TRBV15 and TRBJ2-7; 7 nucleotides align to TRBD2. Germline V lookup: CDR1 LNHNV, CDR2 YYDKDF (reference sequence). This CDR3 is 14 amino acids long. After removal of 8 bases from V and 5 bases from J, the junction contained 12 bases not matched to a gene. CDR3 sequence: CATSIRGGLHEQYF. Here the CDR3 DNA reads TGTGCCACCTCAATACGCGGGGGACTCCACGAGCAGTACTTC.

The chain employs TRBV18 and TRBJ2-7; TRBD1 might be the D (5 bases). V was cut by 0 bases and J by 9 bases, with 15 bases left in between. Germline V gene lookup returns CDR1 KGHSH and CDR2 LQKENI. CDR3 length equals 14 residues. In DNA form, the CDR3 reads TGTGCCAGCTCACCACCGGCAGGGAATGAAGTGCAGTACTTC. Protein: CASSPPAGNEVQYF.

The chain couples TRBV6-5 to TRBJ2-7; 8 bases fit TRBD1. The CDR3 consists of 13 residues. After removal of 4 bases from V and 9 bases from J, the junction contained 8 bases not matched to a gene. Germline V gene lookup returns CDR1 MNHEY and CDR2 SVGAGI. This chain's CDR3 is CASSSGDRGRQYF. The DNA for the CDR3 is TGTGCCAGCAGTTCCGGCGACAGGGGTCGGCAGTACTTC.

The genes are TRBV7-9 and TRBJ1-1; D remains unclear. There are 12 residues in the CDR3. Germline V gene lookup returns CDR1 SEHNR and CDR2 FQNEAQ (reference sequence). V lost 7 bases and J 8 bases, leaving 14 bases between the germline ends. The CDR3 protein is CASTPLWAEAFF. DNA for the CDR3: TGTGCCAGCACTCCCTTGTGGGCGGAAGCTTTCTTT.

This clone showed up just once. The rearrangement links TRBV7-9 to TRBJ1-3, with a possible D match to TRBD1 (5 bases). CDR1 and CDR2 (germline): SEHNR, FQNEAQ (reference sequence). V lost 10 bases, J lost 0 bases, and 19 bases lay in between. CDR3 length equals 16 residues. CDR3 amino acids: CATRKGRLNSGNTIYF. The CDR3 DNA reads as TGTGCCACCCGAAAGGGGAGACTAAACTCTGGAAACACCATATATTTT.

The chain is built from TRBV12-3 or TRBV12-4 and TRBJ1-5; D is perhaps TRBD1 (6 bases). Trimming pared 6 bases from V and 6 bases from J, leaving 9 bases between. The CDR3 runs to 12 residues. The CDR3 here is CASRQGGQPQHF. The CDR3 nucleotides are TGTGCCAGCAGGCAAGGGGGTCAGCCCCAGCATTTT.

The chain carries TRBV3-1 (or the pseudogene TRBV3-2) and TRBJ1-6, with 7 nucleotides matching TRBD1. V dropped 4 bases and J dropped 6; count of bases not matched to a gene: 9. Per the germline V gene, CDR1 is LGHDT and CDR2 is YNNKEL (reference sequence). The length of the CDR3 is 16 residues. In DNA, the CDR3 is TGTGCCAGCAGCCGAGGGACAGCCAAGGGTAATTCACCCCTCCACTTT. Its translation: CASSRGTAKGNSPLHF.

The rearrangement joins TRBV6-5 to TRBJ1-1; weak D call: TRBD1 (5 bases). The V gene's germline CDR1 is MNHEY and CDR2 SVGAGI. The germline V and J ends were trimmed by 7 bases and 3 bases, with 15 bases remaining between them. This CDR3 has 14 residues. CDR3 DNA: TGTGCCAGCAATATAGGGGTCGGGGACACTGAAGCTTTCTTT. Its protein product is CASNIGVGDTEAFF.

The V gene is TRBV3-1 (or the pseudogene TRBV3-2), the J gene TRBJ1-3; 12 nucleotides match TRBD1. Germline loops: CDR1 LGHDT, CDR2 YNNKEL (reference sequence). The CDR3 covers 16 residues. V lost 5 bases, J lost 7 bases, and 9 bases stayed unmatched. In DNA, the CDR3 is TGTGCCAGCAGCGGGCCGGGACAGGGGGCAAGGAACACCATATATTTT. Residues: CASSGPGQGARNTIYF.

The chain employs TRBV7-3 and TRBJ2-3; D gene unclear. Between the trimmed V and J ends, which lost 5 bases and 0 bases, there was a span of 12 bases. This CDR3 has 15 residues. Germline CDR1 SGHTA, CDR2 FQGTGA. This CDR3 is CASSLIGGSTDTQYF. The CDR3 DNA reads as TGTGCCAGCAGCCTTATTGGCGGAAGCACAGATACGCAGTATTTT.

This clone came up once. The rearrangement uses TRBV19 and TRBJ2-3; either TRBD1 or TRBD2 may supply D (5 bases each). This CDR3 comprises 14 residues. From germline, CDR1 is LNHDA and CDR2 SQIVND (reference sequence). V lost 1 base and J 0 bases, leaving 5 bases between the germline ends. CDR3 in amino acids: CASSIGDSTDTQYF. CDR3 nucleotide sequence: TGTGCCAGTAGTATAGGGGACAGCACAGATACGCAGTATTTT. Looking up the rest from reference TRBV19 and TRBJ2-3 gives the full variable domain: DGGITQSPKYLFRKEGQNVTLSCEQNLNHDAMYWYRQDPGQGLRLIYYSQIVNDFQKGDIAEGYSVSREKKESFPLTVTSAQKNPTAFYLCASSIGDSTDTQYFGPGTRLTVL.

This chain links TRBV3-1 (or the pseudogene TRBV3-2) with TRBJ2-6, with D maybe TRBD1 (5 bases). Germline V gives CDR1 LGHDT, CDR2 YNNKEL (reference sequence). V lost 4 bases to trimming and J lost 0 bases, with 7 bases between them. The CDR3 extends over 15 amino acids. CDR3 sequence reads: CASSRQNSGANVLTF. In DNA, the CDR3 is TGTGCCAGCAGCCGACAGAACTCTGGGGCCAACGTCCTGACTTTC.

There are a few counts of this clone. This rearrangement joins TRBV18 to TRBJ1-4; D unresolved. Germline CDR1 reads KGHSH; CDR2 reads LQKENI. This CDR3 contains 16 residues. The V end was cut by 3 bases, the J end by 0 bases, with 11 bases between. The CDR3 is CASSPATDATNEKLFF. The CDR3 nucleotides are TGTGCCAGCTCACCCGCCACAGACGCAACTAATGAAAAACTGTTTTTT.

CDR3 DNA sequence: TGTGCCAGCAGCGTAGCTGTTAGCGGGGTTCAAGAGACCCAGTACTTC. Translation gives CASSVAVSGVQETQYF. The J gene is TRBJ2-5, the V gene TRBV9; 8 bases are a match to TRBD2. V lost 0 bases and J lost 2; bases outside the gene matches: 6. CDR3 length equals 16 residues. From germline, CDR1 is SGDLS and CDR2 YYNGEE. The full variable domain, with the rest looked up from reference TRBV9 and TRBJ2-5, is DSGVTQTPKHLITATGQRVTLRCSPRSGDLSVYWYQQSLDQGLQFLIQYYNGEERAKGNILERFSAQQFPDLHSELNLSSLELGDSALYFCASSVAVSGVQETQYFGPGTRLLVL.

The genes are TRBV15 and TRBJ1-1; D call uncertain. V was cut by 5 bases and J by 3 bases, with 10 bases left in between. The CDR3 consists of 13 residues. Germline V lookup: CDR1 LNHNV, CDR2 YYDKDF (reference sequence). The CDR3 loop is CATSWSRDTEAFF. In nucleotides, the CDR3 is TGTGCCACCAGCTGGAGCCGGGACACTGAAGCTTTCTTT.

CDR3 nucleotides: TGTGCCAGCAGAGGGACAGAGGGCGTCTACGAGCAGTACTTC. Translation: CASRGTEGVYEQYF. V is TRBV6-1 and J is TRBJ2-7; 7 bases are shared with TRBD1. Per the germline V gene, CDR1 is MNHNS and CDR2 is SASEGT. The ends lost 6 bases at V and 3 bases at J; junction bases unmatched: 8. The CDR3 is 14 amino acids.

In DNA, the CDR3 is TGTGCCAGCAGCTCCTCGGGATCCCGCACCGGGGAGCTGTTTTTT. It translates to CASSSSGSRTGELFF. This chain links TRBV7-3 with TRBJ2-2; a possible D gene is TRBD2 (5 bases). V gave up 4 bases and J gave up 4 bases, with 13 bases separating them. The CDR3 has 15 residues. Germline loops: CDR1 SGHTA, CDR2 FQGTGA.